These T cell receptor beta chains were read from a single sample in a study of T cells after yellow fever vaccination. TCRdb redid the calling of the 5' RACE reads with MiXCR, one entry per CDR3 protein. The profile shows about 340,000 distinct CDR3 sequences, 8.7% of them singletons. Sequenced here: PBMCs, sampled on the day of the first yellow fever vaccination. The origin of the receptors is a man younger than 35 who received the YFV17D yellow fever vaccine. Both conserved end residues are part of each CDR3. The order of the fields is J gene, V gene, clone size, D gene, CDR3 protein, CDR3 DNA. A D gene is named only where the DNA matches it firmly. A row's size may be missing; if present it is once, few, many or a size class.

TRBJ2-1,TRBV6-1,few,.,CASSGQGVNEQFF,TGTGCCAGCAGCGGGCAGGGCGTAAATGAGCAGTTCTTC
TRBJ2-7,TRBV19,few,.,CASSLRRDHYEQYF,TGTGCCAGTAGCCTCCGGCGGGACCACTACGAGCAGTACTTC
TRBJ2-1,TRBV5-1,few,.,CASSYPAGEQFF,TGCGCCAGCAGCTACCCCGCGGGGGAGCAGTTCTTC
TRBJ2-2,TRBV21-1,few,.,CASSKAEQGHGELFF,TGTGCCAGCAGCAAAGCGGAACAGGGTCACGGGGAGCTGTTTTTT
TRBJ1-1,TRBV5-8,many,.,CASSQPRRGAPEAFF,TGTGCCAGCAGCCAACCTCGAAGGGGGGCACCTGAAGCTTTCTTT
TRBJ2-3,TRBV20-1,many,.,CSAEARGGHRTDTQYF,TGCAGTGCCGAAGCGAGGGGGGGCCACCGCACAGATACGCAGTATTTT
TRBJ1-2,TRBV29-1,few,TRBD1,CSVGTVANYGYTF,TGCAGCGTCGGGACAGTAGCTAACTATGGCTACACCTTC
TRBJ1-1,TRBV7-2,many,.,CASSSIRDTEAFF,TGTGCCAGCAGTTCTATCAGGGATACTGAAGCTTTCTTT
TRBJ2-2,TRBV7-2,.,TRBD2,CASSLVSGGGTGELFF,TGTGCCAGCAGCTTAGTGAGCGGGGGCGGAACCGGGGAGCTGTTTTTT
TRBJ2-1,TRBV6-1,.,TRBD2,CASTERGSYNEQFF,TGTGCCAGCACTGAGCGGGGGTCCTACAATGAGCAGTTCTTC
TRBJ1-1,TRBV5-1,.,.,CASSKDGFYTEAFF,TGCGCCAGCAGCAAGGACGGATTTTACACTGAAGCTTTCTTT
TRBJ2-5,TRBV7-6,few,TRBD1,CASSKQGETQYF,TGTGCCAGCAGCAAACAGGGGGAGACCCAGTACTTC
TRBJ2-5,TRBV29-1,few,.,CSVEVRGAVETQYF,TGCAGCGTTGAGGTACGCGGGGCGGTGGAGACCCAGTACTTC
TRBJ2-3,TRBV4-2,few,.,CASSQGSRGTDTQYF,TGTGCCAGCAGCCAAGGGAGTCGGGGCACAGATACGCAGTATTTT
TRBJ1-1,TRBV12-3/TRBV12-4,many,.,CASSWTGTEAFF,TGTGCCAGCAGTTGGACCGGCACTGAAGCTTTCTTT
TRBJ1-6,TRBV20-1,few,.,CSAYSSYNSPLHF,TGCAGTGCTTACAGCTCCTATAATTCACCCCTCCACTTT
TRBJ2-3,TRBV6-1,.,.,CASRDLARTDTQYF,TGTGCCAGCAGGGACTTAGCGCGCACAGATACGCAGTATTTT
TRBJ2-5,TRBV12-2,.,.,CASRLGLAGGFQETQYF,TGTGCAAGTCGCTTGGGGCTAGCGGGGGGATTCCAAGAGACCCAGTACTTC
TRBJ2-1,TRBV20-1,.,TRBD1,CSATWTGRNEQFF,TGCAGTGCTACCTGGACAGGTCGCAATGAGCAGTTCTTC
TRBJ1-4,TRBV5-1,few,TRBD1,CASSVSRKQGSNEKLFF,TGCGCCAGCAGCGTGTCCAGAAAACAGGGGTCTAATGAAAAACTGTTTTTT
TRBJ2-1,TRBV6-4,few,.,CASRAGRVEQFF,TGTGCCAGCAGGGCGGGCCGCGTAGAGCAGTTCTTC
TRBJ2-7,TRBV20-1,few,TRBD2,CSASSGGAYEQYF,TGCAGTGCCTCAAGCGGGGGGGCCTACGAGCAGTACTTC
TRBJ1-2,TRBV5-1,once,TRBD1,CASSPAGGNYGYTF,TGCGCCAGCAGCCCAGCAGGGGGCAACTATGGCTACACCTTC
TRBJ2-3,TRBV9,.,TRBD2,CASSVGDSGDLQYF,TGTGCCAGCAGCGTAGGCGATAGCGGGGACTTGCAGTATTTT
TRBJ2-1,TRBV4-2,few,.,CASSLEDYYNEQFF,TGTGCCAGCAGCCTAGAGGACTACTACAATGAGCAGTTCTTC